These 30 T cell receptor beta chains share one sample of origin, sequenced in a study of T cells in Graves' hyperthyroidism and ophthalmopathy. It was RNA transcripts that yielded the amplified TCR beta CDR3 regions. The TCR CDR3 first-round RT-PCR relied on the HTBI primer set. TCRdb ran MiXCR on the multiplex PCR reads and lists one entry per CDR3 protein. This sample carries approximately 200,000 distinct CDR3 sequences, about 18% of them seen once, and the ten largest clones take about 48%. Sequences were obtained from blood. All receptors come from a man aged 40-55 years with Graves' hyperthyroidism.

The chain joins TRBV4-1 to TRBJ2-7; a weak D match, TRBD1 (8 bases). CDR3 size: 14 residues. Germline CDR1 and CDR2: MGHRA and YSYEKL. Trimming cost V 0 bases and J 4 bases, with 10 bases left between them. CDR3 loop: CASSQEQGGYEQYF. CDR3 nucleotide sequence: TGCGCCAGCAGCCAAGAACAGGGGGGGTACGAGCAGTACTTC.

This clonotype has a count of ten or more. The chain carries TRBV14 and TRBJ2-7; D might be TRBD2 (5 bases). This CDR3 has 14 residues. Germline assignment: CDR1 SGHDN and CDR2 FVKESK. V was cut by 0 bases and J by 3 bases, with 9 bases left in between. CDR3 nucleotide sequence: TGTGCCAGCAGCCAAGAGAGGGTTGGCTACGAGCAGTACTTC. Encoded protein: CASSQERVGYEQYF. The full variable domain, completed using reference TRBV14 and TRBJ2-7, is EAGVTQFPSHSVIEKGQTVTLRCDPISGHDNLYWYRRVMGKEIKFLLHFVKESKQDESGMPNNRFLAERTGGTYSTLKVQPAELEDSGVYFCASSQERVGYEQYFGPGTRLTVT.

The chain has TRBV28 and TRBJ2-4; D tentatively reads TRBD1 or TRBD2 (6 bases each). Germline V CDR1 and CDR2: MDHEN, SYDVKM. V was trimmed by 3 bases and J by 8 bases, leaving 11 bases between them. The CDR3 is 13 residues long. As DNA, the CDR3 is TGTGCCAGCAGTTTTCCAGGGGAGGACATTCAGTACTTC. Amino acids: CASSFPGEDIQYF.

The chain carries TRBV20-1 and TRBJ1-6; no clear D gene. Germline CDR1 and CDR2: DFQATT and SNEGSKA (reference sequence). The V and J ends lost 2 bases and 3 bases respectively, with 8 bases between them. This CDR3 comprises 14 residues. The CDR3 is CSARSGSYNSPLHF. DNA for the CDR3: TGCAGTGCTAGATCTGGGAGCTATAATTCACCCCTCCACTTT.

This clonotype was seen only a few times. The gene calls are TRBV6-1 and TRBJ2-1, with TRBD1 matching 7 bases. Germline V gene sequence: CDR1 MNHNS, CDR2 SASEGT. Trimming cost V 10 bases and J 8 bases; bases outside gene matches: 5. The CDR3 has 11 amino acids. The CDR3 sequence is CATKTGYEQFF. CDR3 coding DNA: TGTGCCACCAAGACAGGGTATGAGCAGTTCTTC.

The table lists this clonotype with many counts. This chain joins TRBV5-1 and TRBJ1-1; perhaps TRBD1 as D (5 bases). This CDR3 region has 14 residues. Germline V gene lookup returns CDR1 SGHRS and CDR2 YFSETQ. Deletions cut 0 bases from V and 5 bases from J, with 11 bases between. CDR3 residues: CASSLVAGSTEAFF. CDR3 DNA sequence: TGCGCCAGCAGCTTGGTCGCAGGGAGTACTGAAGCTTTCTTT. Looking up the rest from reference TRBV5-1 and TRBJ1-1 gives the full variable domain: KAGVTQTPRYLIKTRGQQVTLSCSPISGHRSVSWYQQTPGQGLQFLFEYFSETQRNKGNFPGRFSGRQFSNSRSEMNVSTLELGDSALYLCASSLVAGSTEAFFGQGTRLTVV.

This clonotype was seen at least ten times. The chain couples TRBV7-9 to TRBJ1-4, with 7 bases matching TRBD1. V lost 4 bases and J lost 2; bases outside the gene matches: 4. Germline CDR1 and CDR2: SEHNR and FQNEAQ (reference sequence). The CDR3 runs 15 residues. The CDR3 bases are TGTGCCAGCAGCTCCTCGGGACAGACTAATGAAAAACTGTTTTTT. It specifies CASSSSGQTNEKLFF.

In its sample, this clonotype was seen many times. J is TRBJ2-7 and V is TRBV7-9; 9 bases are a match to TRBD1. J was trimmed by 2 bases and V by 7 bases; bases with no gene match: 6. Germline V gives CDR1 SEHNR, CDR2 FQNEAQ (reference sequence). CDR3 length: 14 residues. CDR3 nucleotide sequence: TGTGCCAGCAACCCGGGACAGGGTCCCTACGAGCAGTACTTC. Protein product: CASNPGQGPYEQYF.

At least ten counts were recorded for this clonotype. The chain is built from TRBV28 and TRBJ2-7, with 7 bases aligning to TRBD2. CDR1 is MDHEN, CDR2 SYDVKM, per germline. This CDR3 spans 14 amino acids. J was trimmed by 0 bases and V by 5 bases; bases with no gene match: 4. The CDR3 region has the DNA TGTGCCAGCAGTCTTACGGGGGGCTCCTACGAGCAGTACTTC. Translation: CASSLTGGSYEQYF.

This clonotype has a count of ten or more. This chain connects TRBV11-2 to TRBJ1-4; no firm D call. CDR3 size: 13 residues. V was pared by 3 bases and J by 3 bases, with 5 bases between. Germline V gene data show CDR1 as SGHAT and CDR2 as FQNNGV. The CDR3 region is CASSFGANEKLFF. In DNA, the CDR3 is TGTGCCAGCAGCTTTGGGGCTAATGAAAAACTGTTTTTT. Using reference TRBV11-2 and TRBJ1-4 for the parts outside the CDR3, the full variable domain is EAGVAQSPRYKIIEKRQSVAFWCNPISGHATLYWYQQILGQGPKLLIQFQNNGVVDDSQLPKDRFSAERLKGVDSTLKIQPAKLEDSAVYLCASSFGANEKLFFGSGTQLSVL.

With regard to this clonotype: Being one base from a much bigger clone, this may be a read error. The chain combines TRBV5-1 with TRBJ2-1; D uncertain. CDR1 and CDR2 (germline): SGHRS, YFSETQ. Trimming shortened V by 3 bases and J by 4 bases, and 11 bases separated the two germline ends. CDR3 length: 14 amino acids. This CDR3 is CASSSSGPYNEQFF. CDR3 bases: TGCGCCAGCAGCTCTTCCGGACCGTACAATGAGCAGTTCTTC.

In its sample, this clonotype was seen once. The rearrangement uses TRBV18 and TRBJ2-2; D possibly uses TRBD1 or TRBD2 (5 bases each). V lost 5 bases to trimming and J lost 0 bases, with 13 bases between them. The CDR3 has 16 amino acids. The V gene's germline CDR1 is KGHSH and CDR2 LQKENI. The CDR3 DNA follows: TGTGCCAGCTCAGCCATTCGGGGCTCGAACACCGGGGAGCTGTTTTTT. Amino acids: CASSAIRGSNTGELFF.

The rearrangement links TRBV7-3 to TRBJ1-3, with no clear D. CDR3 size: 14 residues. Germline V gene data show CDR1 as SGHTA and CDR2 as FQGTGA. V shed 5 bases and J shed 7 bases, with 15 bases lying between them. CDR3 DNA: TGTGCCAGCAGCGGTACTTCGGGTCGGAACACCATATATTTT. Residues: CASSGTSGRNTIYF.

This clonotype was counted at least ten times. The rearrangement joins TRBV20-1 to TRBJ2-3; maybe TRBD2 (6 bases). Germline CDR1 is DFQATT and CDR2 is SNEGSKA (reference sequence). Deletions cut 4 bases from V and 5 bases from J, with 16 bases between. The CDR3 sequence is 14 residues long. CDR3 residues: CSATGGPAIDTQYF. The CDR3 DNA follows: TGCAGTGCTACCGGGGGACCCGCAATAGATACGCAGTATTTT.

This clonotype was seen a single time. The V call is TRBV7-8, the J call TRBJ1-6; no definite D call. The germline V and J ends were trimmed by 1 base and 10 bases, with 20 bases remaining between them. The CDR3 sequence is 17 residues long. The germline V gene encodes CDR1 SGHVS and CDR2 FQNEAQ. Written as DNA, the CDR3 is TGTGCCAGCAGCTTAGGACCCCGGCGCGGCCGAGCGTCACCCCTCCACTTT. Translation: CASSLGPRRGRASPLHF.

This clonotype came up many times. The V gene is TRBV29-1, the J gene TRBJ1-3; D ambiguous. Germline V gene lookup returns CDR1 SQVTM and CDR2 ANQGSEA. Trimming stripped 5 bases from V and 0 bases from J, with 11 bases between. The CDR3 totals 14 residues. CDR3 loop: CSVSGLSSGNTIYF. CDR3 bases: TGCAGCGTTTCCGGACTGAGCTCTGGAAACACCATATATTTT.

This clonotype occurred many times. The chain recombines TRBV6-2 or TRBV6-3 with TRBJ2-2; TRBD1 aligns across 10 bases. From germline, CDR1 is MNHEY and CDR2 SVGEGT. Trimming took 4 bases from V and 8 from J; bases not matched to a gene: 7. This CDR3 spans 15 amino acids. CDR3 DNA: TGTGCCAGCAGTTTCTCCGGGACAGGGGCGGGGGAGCTGTTTTTT. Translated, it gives CASSFSGTGAGELFF.

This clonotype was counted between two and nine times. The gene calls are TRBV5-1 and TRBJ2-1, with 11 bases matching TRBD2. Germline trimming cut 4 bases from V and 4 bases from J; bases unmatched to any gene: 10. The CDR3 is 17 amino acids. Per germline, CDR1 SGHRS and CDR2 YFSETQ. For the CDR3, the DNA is TGCGCCAGCAGCAGAAATAGCGGGGGGGGGTCTTACAATGAGCAGTTCTTC. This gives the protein CASSRNSGGGSYNEQFF.

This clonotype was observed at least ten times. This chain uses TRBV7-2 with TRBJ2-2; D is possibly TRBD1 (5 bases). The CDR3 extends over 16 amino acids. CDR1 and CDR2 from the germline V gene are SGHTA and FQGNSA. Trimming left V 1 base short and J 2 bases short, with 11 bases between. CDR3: CASSLDDSTNTGELFF. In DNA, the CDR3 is TGTGCCAGCAGCTTAGACGACAGTACTAACACCGGGGAGCTGTTTTTT.

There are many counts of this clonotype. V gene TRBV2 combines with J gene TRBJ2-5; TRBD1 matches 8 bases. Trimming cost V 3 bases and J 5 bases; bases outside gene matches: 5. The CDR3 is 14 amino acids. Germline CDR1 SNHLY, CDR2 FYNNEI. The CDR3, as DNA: TGTGCCAGCAGTGAGAGACAGGGGCAGGAGACCCAGTACTTC. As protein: CASSERQGQETQYF.

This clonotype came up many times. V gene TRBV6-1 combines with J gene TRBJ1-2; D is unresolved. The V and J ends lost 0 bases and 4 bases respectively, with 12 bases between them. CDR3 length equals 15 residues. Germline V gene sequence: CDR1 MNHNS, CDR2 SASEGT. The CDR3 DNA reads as TGTGCCAGCAGTGAAGCAGGCAGGATGCGCTATGGCTACACCTTC. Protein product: CASSEAGRMRYGYTF.

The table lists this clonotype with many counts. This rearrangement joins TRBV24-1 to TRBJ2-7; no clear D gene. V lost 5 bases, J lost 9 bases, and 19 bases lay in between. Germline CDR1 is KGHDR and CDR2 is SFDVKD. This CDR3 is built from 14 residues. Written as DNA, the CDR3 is TGTGCCACCAGTGCGTCAAGGGATTATTTAGGGCAGTACTTC. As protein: CATSASRDYLGQYF.

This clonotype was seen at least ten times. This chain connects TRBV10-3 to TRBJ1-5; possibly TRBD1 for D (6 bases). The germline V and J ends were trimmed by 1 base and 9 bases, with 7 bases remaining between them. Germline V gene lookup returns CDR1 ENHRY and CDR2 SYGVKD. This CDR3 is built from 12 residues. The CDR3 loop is CAISELQGPQHF. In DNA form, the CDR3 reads TGTGCCATCAGTGAGTTACAGGGGCCCCAGCATTTT.

CDR3 DNA: TGTGCCAGCAGCACCCGGGGCGGGACAGGGGGCGATCAGCCCCAGCATTTT. It is translated as CASSTRGGTGGDQPQHF. The rearrangement links TRBV7-2 to TRBJ1-5; 12 bases map to TRBD1. V lost 5 bases and J lost 5; bases outside the gene matches: 10. The length of the CDR3 is 17 residues. CDR1 and CDR2 from the germline V gene are SGHTA and FQGNSA.

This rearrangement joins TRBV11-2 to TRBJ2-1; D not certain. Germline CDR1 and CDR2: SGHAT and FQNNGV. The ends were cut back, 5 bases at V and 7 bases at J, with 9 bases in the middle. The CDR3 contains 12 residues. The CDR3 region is CASSPRRNEQFF. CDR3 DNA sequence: TGTGCCAGCAGCCCGCGGCGGAATGAGCAGTTCTTC.

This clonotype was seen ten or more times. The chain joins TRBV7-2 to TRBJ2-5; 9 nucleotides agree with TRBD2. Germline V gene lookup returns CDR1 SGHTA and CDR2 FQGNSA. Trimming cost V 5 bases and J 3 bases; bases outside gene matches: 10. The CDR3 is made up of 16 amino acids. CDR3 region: CASSPALRGGEETQYF. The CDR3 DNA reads TGTGCCAGCAGCCCAGCCTTGCGGGGGGGTGAAGAGACCCAGTACTTC.

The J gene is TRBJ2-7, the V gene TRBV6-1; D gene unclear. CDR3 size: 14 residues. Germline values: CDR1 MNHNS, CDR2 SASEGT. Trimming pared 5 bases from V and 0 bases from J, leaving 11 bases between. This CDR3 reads CASSLNIASYEQYF. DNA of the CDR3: TGTGCCAGCAGTCTCAACATAGCCTCCTACGAGCAGTACTTC.

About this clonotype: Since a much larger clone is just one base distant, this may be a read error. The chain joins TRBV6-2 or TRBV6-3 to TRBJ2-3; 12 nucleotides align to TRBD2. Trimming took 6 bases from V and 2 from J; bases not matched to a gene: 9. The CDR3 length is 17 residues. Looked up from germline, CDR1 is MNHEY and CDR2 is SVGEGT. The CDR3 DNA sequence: TGTGCCAGCAGGGACAACACTAGCGGGGGGCCCACAGATACGCAGTATTTT. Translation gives CASRDNTSGGPTDTQYF.

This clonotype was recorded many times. In DNA, the CDR3 is TGTGCCAGCAGTTCGTCGCGGGGTTTTGGGCCCCAGCATTTT. It codes for CASSSSRGFGPQHF. The chain has TRBV6-1 and TRBJ1-5; no reliable D call. This CDR3 has 14 amino acids. The V end lost 5 bases, the J end lost 9 bases, and 17 bases lay between the germline ends. Looked up from germline, CDR1 is MNHNS and CDR2 is SASEGT.

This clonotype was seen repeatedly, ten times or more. This chain's CDR3 is CASSPGQNNSPLHF. CDR3 bases: TGTGCCAGCTCCCCTGGACAGAATAATTCACCCCTCCACTTT. The genes are TRBV18 and TRBJ1-6; a possible D gene is TRBD1 (6 bases). This CDR3 comprises 14 residues. Germline V CDR1 and CDR2: KGHSH, LQKENI. Trimming cost V 6 bases and J 5 bases, with 11 bases left between them.